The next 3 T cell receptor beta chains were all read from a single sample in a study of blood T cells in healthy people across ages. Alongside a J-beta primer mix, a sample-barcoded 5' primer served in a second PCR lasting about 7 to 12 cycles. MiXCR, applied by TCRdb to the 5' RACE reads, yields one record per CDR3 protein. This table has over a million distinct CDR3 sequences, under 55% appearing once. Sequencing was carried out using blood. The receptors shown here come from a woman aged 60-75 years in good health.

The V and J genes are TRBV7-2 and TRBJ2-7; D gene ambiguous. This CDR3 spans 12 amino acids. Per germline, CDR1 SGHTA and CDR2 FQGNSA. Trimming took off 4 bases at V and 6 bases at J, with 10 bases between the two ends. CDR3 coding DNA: TGTGCCAGCAGCTCATCCTGGTCCGAGCAGTACTTC. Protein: CASSSSWSEQYF.

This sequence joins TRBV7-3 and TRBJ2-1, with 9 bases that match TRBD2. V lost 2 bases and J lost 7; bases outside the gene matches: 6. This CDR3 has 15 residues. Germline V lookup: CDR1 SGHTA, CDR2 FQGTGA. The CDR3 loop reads CASSLGSGRRNEQFF. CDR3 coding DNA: TGTGCCAGCAGCTTAGGGAGCGGGAGGAGGAATGAGCAGTTCTTC.

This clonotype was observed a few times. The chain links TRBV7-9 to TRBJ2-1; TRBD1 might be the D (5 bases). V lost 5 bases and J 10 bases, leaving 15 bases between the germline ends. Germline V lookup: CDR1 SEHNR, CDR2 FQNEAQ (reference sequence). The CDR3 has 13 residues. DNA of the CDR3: TGTGCCAGCAGCCCCCCCGACAGTCTCGAGCAGTTCTTC. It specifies CASSPPDSLEQFF.